One sample yielded the 14 T cell receptor beta chains listed below, sequenced in a study of post-analysis software for immune sequencing data. The study, taken as a whole, reports: Five TRBV segments, including TRBV5-6, TRBV5-1 and TRBV20-1, were more frequent in patients than controls.

Unique molecular identifiers were present in the TCR beta cDNA libraries. A single record per CDR3 protein comes from TCRdb applying MiXCR to the PCR reads. This sample has around 200,000 distinct CDR3 sequences, with around 29% found just once. No cognate antigen is known for these TCRs. The sample was blood. Source of these receptors: a girl aged 2-17 years with multiple sclerosis.

This clonotype was seen at least ten times. J is TRBJ2-7 and V is TRBV20-1; D might be TRBD2 (6 bases). The CDR3 contains 15 residues. With 0 bases removed from V and 1 base from J, the gap between germline ends came to 13 bases. The V gene's germline CDR1 is DFQATT and CDR2 SNEGSKA (reference sequence). The CDR3 here is CSAREPAGVSYEQYF. In DNA, the CDR3 is TGCAGTGCTAGAGAACCAGCGGGTGTATCCTACGAGCAGTACTTC.

The chain links TRBV5-1 to TRBJ1-1; the D gene is possibly TRBD1 (6 bases). Trimming removed 1 base from V and 2 bases from J, with 9 bases in between. CDR3 size: 14 residues. Germline-derived CDR1 and CDR2 are SGHRS and YFSETQ. CDR3 residues: CASSLKGHNTEAFF. CDR3 nucleotide sequence: TGCGCCAGCAGCTTGAAGGGACATAACACTGAAGCTTTCTTT.

The chain combines TRBV12-3 or TRBV12-4 with TRBJ1-1; no firm D call. CDR3 size: 16 residues. Trimming pared 5 bases from V and 4 bases from J, leaving 20 bases between. The CDR3 is CASSPTHTNMCTEAFF. DNA for the CDR3: TGTGCCAGCAGTCCCACCCACACAAACATGTGCACTGAAGCTTTCTTT.

About this clonotype itself: Being one base from a much bigger clone, this may be a read error. The chain uses TRBV20-1 and TRBJ2-5, with D possibly matching TRBD2 (6 bases). From germline, CDR1 is DFQATT and CDR2 SNEGSKA (reference sequence). The ends were cut back, 1 base at V and 11 bases at J, with 20 bases in the middle. The CDR3 has 14 residues. The CDR3 loop reads CSARGGDADNEQYF. The CDR3 DNA follows: TGCAGTGCTAGAGGGGGGGACGCGGACAATGAGCAGTACTTC.

J is TRBJ2-1 and V is TRBV12-3 or TRBV12-4; TRBD1 aligns across 7 bases. The junction had 15 bases not matched to a gene; V was cut back by 6 bases and J by 7 bases. The length of the CDR3 is 16 residues. CDR3 in amino acids: CASRANRGPQGNEQFF. The CDR3 DNA reads as TGTGCCAGCAGAGCTAACAGGGGCCCCCAGGGGAATGAGCAGTTCTTC.

This clonotype was picked up many times. V is TRBV7-7 and J is TRBJ2-5; 10 nucleotides align to TRBD1. Germline CDR1 is SSHAT and CDR2 is FNYEAQ (reference sequence). With V trimmed by 5 bases and J by 3 bases, 6 bases remained unmatched. This CDR3 contains 15 residues. The CDR3 sequence is CASSPTGTGEETQYF. CDR3 DNA sequence: TGTGCCAGCAGCCCTACCGGGACAGGGGAAGAGACCCAGTACTTC.

This clonotype appeared many times. The V and J genes are TRBV10-1 and TRBJ2-4, with D possibly TRBD2 on 5 matching bases. The CDR3 is 16 residues long. V shed 5 bases and J shed 3 bases, with 17 bases lying between them. Germline V gene lookup returns CDR1 WNHNN and CDR2 SYGVQD (reference sequence). The CDR3 is CASSPIASSGKNIQYF. CDR3 DNA: TGCGCCAGCAGTCCAATTGCTAGCTCTGGCAAAAACATTCAGTACTTC.

For this clonotype: A read error may explain this, as a much larger clone is one base away. The chain has TRBV5-1 and TRBJ2-7, with TRBD2 matching over 11 bases. The CDR3 length is 15 residues. After removal of 3 bases from V and 3 bases from J, the junction contained 5 bases not matched to a gene. Germline V gives CDR1 SGHRS, CDR2 YFSETQ. The CDR3 here is CASSSDSGRDYEQYF. CDR3 DNA sequence: TGCGCCAGCAGCTCGGATAGCGGGAGGGACTACGAGCAGTACTTC.

Worth noting for this clonotype: This may come from a read error, since a much larger clone is one base off. The V call is TRBV15, the J call TRBJ2-7, with TRBD1 as a possible D gene (6 bases). The end of the DNA aligns better with TRBJ2-5, so the J call may be wrong. The CDR3 is 14 residues long. Germline CDR1 reads LNHNV; CDR2 reads YYDKDF (reference sequence). The CDR3 spells CATSRVTGYETQYF. Written as DNA, the CDR3 is TGTGCCACCAGCAGAGTTACAGGGTACGAGACCCAGTACTTC.

On this clonotype itself: Possible read error: a much larger clone is one base away. The genes are TRBV28 and TRBJ2-3, with a tentative D call TRBD1 (5 bases). The V gene lost 3 bases and the J gene lost 11 bases, with 15 bases spanning the gap. The CDR3 covers 13 residues. Germline V gives CDR1 MDHEN, CDR2 SYDVKM. The CDR3 sequence is CASSFQGPVGQYF. The CDR3, as DNA: TGTGCCAGCAGTTTCCAGGGCCCCGTCGGGCAGTATTTT. Together with reference TRBV28 and TRBJ2-3, the CDR3 gives the full variable domain: DVKVTQSSRYLVKRTGEKVFLECVQDMDHENMFWYRQDPGLGLRLIYFSYDVKMKEKGDIPEGYSVSREKKERFSLILESASTNQTSMYLCASSFQGPVGQYFGPGTRLTVL.

V and J are TRBV20-1 and TRBJ2-4, with 9 bases that match TRBD1. The assigned J gene may be wrong: the sequence end matches TRBJ2-7 better. The V gene's germline CDR1 is DFQATT and CDR2 SNEGSKA (reference sequence). This CDR3 comprises 15 residues. The CDR3 DNA is TGCAGTGCTAGTAAGAGGACAGGGGCGATATACGAGCAGTACTTC. Residues: CSASKRTGAIYEQYF.

In regard to this clonotype: A clone one base away is much larger, so this may be a read error. The gene calls are TRBV5-1 and TRBJ2-7; the D is unclear. Germline CDR1 reads SGHRS; CDR2 reads YFSETQ. V gave up 4 bases and J gave up 4 bases, with 12 bases separating them. This CDR3 region has 13 residues. This chain's CDR3 is CASSTGYRYEQYF. Written as DNA, the CDR3 is TGCGCCAGCAGCACCGGATACCGATACGAGCAGTACTTC.

This clonotype was observed a handful of times. This chain uses TRBV20-1 with TRBJ2-2, with D maybe TRBD2 (6 bases). V lost 1 base, J lost 1 base, and 13 bases lay in between. CDR3 size: 16 residues. Germline CDR1 and CDR2: DFQATT and SNEGSKA (reference sequence). The CDR3 DNA follows: TGCAGTGCTAGAGGTGTGGAGGGAAAGAACACCGGGGAGCTGTTTTTT. This encodes CSARGVEGKNTGELFF.

This clonotype was seen at least ten times. The DNA of the CDR3 is TGCAGCGCCCGGACTAGCCAAGAGACCCAGTACTTC. It is translated as CSARTSQETQYF. The J gene is TRBJ2-5, the V gene TRBV29-1; 7 positions match TRBD2. CDR3 length: 12 residues. Trimming cost V 7 bases and J 1 base; bases outside gene matches: 3. Germline loops: CDR1 SQVTM, CDR2 ANQGSEA.